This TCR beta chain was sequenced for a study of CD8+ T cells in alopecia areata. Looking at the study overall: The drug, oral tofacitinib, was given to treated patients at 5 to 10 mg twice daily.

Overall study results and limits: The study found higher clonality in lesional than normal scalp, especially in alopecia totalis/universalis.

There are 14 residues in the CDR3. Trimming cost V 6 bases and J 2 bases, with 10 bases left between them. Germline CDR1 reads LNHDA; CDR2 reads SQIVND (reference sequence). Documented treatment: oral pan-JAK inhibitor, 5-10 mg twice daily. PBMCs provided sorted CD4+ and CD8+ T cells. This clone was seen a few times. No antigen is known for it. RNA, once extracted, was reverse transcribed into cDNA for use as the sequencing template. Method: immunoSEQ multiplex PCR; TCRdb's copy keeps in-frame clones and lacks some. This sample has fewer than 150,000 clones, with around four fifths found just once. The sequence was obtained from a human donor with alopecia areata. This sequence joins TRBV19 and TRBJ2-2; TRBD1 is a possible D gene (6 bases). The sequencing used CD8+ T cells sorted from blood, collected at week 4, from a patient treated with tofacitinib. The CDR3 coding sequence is TGTGCCAGTAGCCCGGGACACAACACCGGGGAGCTGTTTTTT. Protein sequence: CASSPGHNTGELFF.